The clone carrying this TCR beta chain is medium-sized by share. A single record per CDR3 protein comes from TCRdb applying MiXCR to the reads. The table has around 2,500 distinct CDR3 sequences, roughly 19% seen once. The data were taken from a study of lung T cells in sarcoidosis with Löfgren's syndrome. Deletions cut 5 bases from V and 7 bases from J, with 11 bases between. Germline CDR1 is SNHLY and CDR2 is FYNNEI. The CDR3 loop spans 12 amino acids. This receptor was identified in a human donor with sarcoidosis (Löfgren's syndrome or another form), or a control subject (not recorded which). The material sequenced was CD4+ T cells from bronchoalveolar lavage. The chain uses TRBV2 and TRBJ1-1, with a possible D match to TRBD1 (5 bases). CDR3 sequence: CASSYTGSEAFF. The CDR3 DNA sequence: TGTGCCAGCAGTTACACAGGTAGTGAAGCTTTCTTT.